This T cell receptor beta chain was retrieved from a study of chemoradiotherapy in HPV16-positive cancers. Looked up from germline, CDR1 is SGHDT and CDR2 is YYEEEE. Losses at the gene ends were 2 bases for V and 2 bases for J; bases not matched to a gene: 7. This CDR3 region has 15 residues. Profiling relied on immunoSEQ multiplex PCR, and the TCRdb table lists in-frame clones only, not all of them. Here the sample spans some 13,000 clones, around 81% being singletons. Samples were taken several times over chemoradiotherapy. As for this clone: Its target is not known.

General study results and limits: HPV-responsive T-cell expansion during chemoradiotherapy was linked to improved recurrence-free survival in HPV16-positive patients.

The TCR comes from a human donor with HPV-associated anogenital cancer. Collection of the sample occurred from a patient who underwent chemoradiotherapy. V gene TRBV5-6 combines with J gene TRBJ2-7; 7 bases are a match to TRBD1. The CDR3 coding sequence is TGTGCCAGCAGCTTTCCGACAGGGCGTCCCTACGAGCAGTACTTC. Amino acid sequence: CASSFPTGRPYEQYF.